The 7 T cell receptor beta chains in this list originate from one sample, sequenced in a study of blood T cell repertoires in COVID-19. Here immunoSEQ multiplex PCR was the method, and the copy in TCRdb shows in-frame clones only, minus some. The table includes approximately 100,000 clones, roughly 90% detected once. Sequences were obtained from peripheral blood. Every receptor here comes from an older woman with acute or convalescent COVID-19.

J is TRBJ2-3 and V is TRBV28; 10 nucleotides match TRBD2. CDR1 and CDR2 (germline): MDHEN, SYDVKM. The CDR3 extends over 15 amino acids. Trimming at V came to 1 base and at J to 9 bases, leaving 7 bases not matched to a gene. The CDR3 DNA reads TGTGCCAGCAGTTTATCCCTAGCGGGAGTCGGAACGCAGTATTTT. This translates into CASSLSLAGVGTQYF.

This clone was observed once. The chain combines TRBV9 with TRBJ2-1, with TRBD2 matching 12 bases. The CDR3 runs 18 residues. V was clipped by 4 bases and J by 1 base; unmatched bases: 9. Per germline, CDR1 SGDLS and CDR2 YYNGEE. The CDR3 sequence: CASSSPTGTSGSYNEQFF. The CDR3, as DNA: TGTGCCAGCAGCTCCCCCACCGGGACTAGCGGGTCCTACAATGAGCAGTTCTTC.

The rearrangement joins TRBV18 to TRBJ1-1; TRBD1 matches 7 bases. Per germline, CDR1 KGHSH and CDR2 LQKENI. There are 15 residues in the CDR3. The V and J ends lost 1 base and 6 bases, in that order; junction bases with no gene match: 8. The CDR3 region is CASSPRARGAAEAFF. The CDR3 DNA reads TGTGCCAGCTCACCACGGGCCAGGGGGGCTGCTGAAGCTTTCTTT.

This clone showed up just once. The chain combines TRBV6-5 with TRBJ2-7; maybe TRBD2 (5 bases). The length of the CDR3 is 15 residues. The germline V gene encodes CDR1 MNHEY and CDR2 SVGAGI. V lost 8 bases to trimming and J lost 0 bases, with 17 bases between them. Here the CDR3 reads CASGQDWASSYEQYV. In DNA form, the CDR3 reads TGTGCCAGCGGGCAGGACTGGGCTAGCTCCTACGAGCAGTACGTC.

This clone was recorded only once. The chain employs TRBV6-5 and TRBJ2-7; 14 bases agree with TRBD2. The CDR3 consists of 15 residues. The germline V gene has CDR1 MNHEY and CDR2 SVGAGI. The V and J ends lost 8 bases and 5 bases, in that order; junction bases with no gene match: 8. Here the CDR3 reads CASRGLAGGRNEQYF. DNA of the CDR3: TGTGCCAGCCGAGGACTAGCGGGAGGACGGAACGAGCAGTACTTC.

This chain joins TRBV9 and TRBJ2-1; 10 nucleotides match TRBD2. The CDR3 extends over 16 amino acids. V shed 3 bases and J 8 bases; nucleotides not matched to a gene: 11. Germline V CDR1 and CDR2: SGDLS, YYNGEE. The CDR3 reads CASSAAGGLAGDEQFF. CDR3 in DNA: TGTGCCAGCAGCGCAGCAGGTGGGCTAGCGGGAGATGAGCAGTTCTTC. Full variable domain (rest looked up from reference TRBV9 and TRBJ2-1): DSGVTQTPKHLITATGQRVTLRCSPRSGDLSVYWYQQSLDQGLQFLIQYYNGEERAKGNILERFSAQQFPDLHSELNLSSLELGDSALYFCASSAAGGLAGDEQFFGPGTRLTVL.

The chain carries TRBV12-5 and TRBJ2-4; the D gene is possibly TRBD1 (5 bases). The germline V and J ends were trimmed by 3 bases and 0 bases, with 12 bases remaining between them. This CDR3 region has 16 residues. Germline CDR1 reads LGHNT; CDR2 reads FRNRAP. CDR3 in DNA: TGTGCTAGTGGTTTAAACAGGTCGGTAGCCAAAAACATTCAGTACTTC. Encoded protein: CASGLNRSVAKNIQYF.